Below are 32 T cell receptor beta chains sequenced from a single sample in a study of cytomegalovirus exposure and HLA in healthy donors. Primers for the PCR totalled 60 Vbeta and 13 Jbeta. Libraries were prepared by immunoSEQ multiplex PCR; TCRdb keeps only in-frame clonotypes and omits some of them. The table shows around 110,000 clones, with 65% to 90% occurring only once. The sample taken for sequencing was PBMCs. The receptors stem from a woman aged 25 to 39 in good health and CMV-seronegative.

This clone was detected only once. The chain joins TRBV6-5 to TRBJ2-7, with D perhaps matching TRBD1 (5 bases). The CDR3 totals 15 residues. V was shortened by 0 bases and J by 2 bases, with 11 bases between the two germline ends. From germline, CDR1 is MNHEY and CDR2 SVGAGI. The CDR3, as DNA: TGTGCCAGCAGTTACTCGAGCCTAGGGGCCTACGAGCAGTACTTC. Translated: CASSYSSLGAYEQYF.

This clone came up once. J is TRBJ2-7 and V is TRBV9; a possible D gene is TRBD1 (6 bases). Trimming removed 0 bases at V and 1 base at J, with 20 bases between. Per the germline V gene, CDR1 is SGDLS and CDR2 is YYNGEE. There are 18 residues in the CDR3. This CDR3 is CASSVEAGATTLSYEQYF. CDR3 coding DNA: TGTGCCAGCAGCGTAGAGGCAGGGGCGACTACCCTTTCCTACGAGCAGTACTTC. The whole variable domain, remainder taken from reference TRBV9 and TRBJ2-7, is DSGVTQTPKHLITATGQRVTLRCSPRSGDLSVYWYQQSLDQGLQFLIQYYNGEERAKGNILERFSAQQFPDLHSELNLSSLELGDSALYFCASSVEAGATTLSYEQYFGPGTRLTVT.

This chain links TRBV27 with TRBJ2-2; TRBD2 might be the D (7 bases). This CDR3 spans 17 amino acids. Germline CDR1 and CDR2: MNHEY and SMNVEV (reference sequence). Trimming shortened V by 2 bases and J by 7 bases, and 20 bases separated the two germline ends. This CDR3 reads CASSLKLWREGGGELFF. CDR3 sequence (DNA): TGTGCCAGCAGTTTAAAACTCTGGAGGGAGGGGGGCGGGGAGCTGTTTTTT.

J is TRBJ1-5 and V is TRBV7-2; a weak D match, TRBD1 (6 bases). The CDR3 has 15 amino acids. Germline lookup yields CDR1 SGHTA and CDR2 FQGNSA. Trimming took off 0 bases at V and 6 bases at J, with 12 bases between the two ends. CDR3 nucleotide sequence: TGTGCCAGCAGCTTAGCGCAGGGGAGAGGTCAGCCCCAGCATTTT. Protein product: CASSLAQGRGQPQHF. Filled out from reference TRBV7-2 and TRBJ1-5, the complete variable domain reads GAGVSQSPSNKVTEKGKDVELRCDPISGHTALYWYRQSLGQGLEFLIYFQGNSAPDKSGLPSDRFSAERTGGSVSTLTIQRTQQEDSAVYLCASSLAQGRGQPQHFGDGTRLSIL.

This chain links TRBV28 with TRBJ1-1; D is possibly TRBD1 (5 bases). The V gene lost 7 bases and the J gene lost 6 bases, with 18 bases spanning the gap. The CDR3 is 14 amino acids. CDR1 is MDHEN and CDR2 is SYDVKM in the germline V gene. This CDR3 reads CASTVITGGPEAFF. CDR3 nucleotide sequence: TGTGCCAGCACGGTTATAACAGGTGGGCCTGAAGCTTTCTTT.

The rearrangement joins TRBV5-1 to TRBJ1-2, with 11 bases aligning to TRBD1. The CDR3 is made up of 15 amino acids. Germline CDR1 reads SGHRS; CDR2 reads YFSETQ. The V segment lost 3 bases and the J segment 3 bases; nucleotides outside the gene matches: 4. The CDR3 DNA follows: TGCGCCAGCAGCTCGGGGACAGGGGGTTACTATGGCTACACCTTC. It translates to CASSSGTGGYYGYTF.

The rearrangement uses TRBV30 and TRBJ1-2, with D maybe TRBD1 (6 bases). There are 13 residues in the CDR3. Deletions cut 2 bases from V and 5 bases from J, with 12 bases between. Germline lookup yields CDR1 GTSNPN and CDR2 SVGIG (reference sequence). The CDR3: CAWSPHRDYGYTF. In nucleotides, the CDR3 is TGTGCCTGGAGTCCCCACAGGGATTATGGCTACACCTTC. Drawing the rest from reference TRBV30 and TRBJ1-2, the complete variable domain is SQTIHQWPATLVQPVGSPLSLECTVEGTSNPNLYWYRQAAGRGLQLLFYSVGIGQISSEVPQNLSASRPQDRQFILSSKKLLLSDSGFYLCAWSPHRDYGYTFGSGTRLTVV.

V usage is TRBV6-4 and J usage is TRBJ2-2, with a weak D call TRBD2 (5 bases). Germline loops: CDR1 MRHNA, CDR2 SNTAGT. V was clipped by 8 bases and J by 4 bases, with 11 bases between them. The CDR3 consists of 13 residues. The CDR3 is CASSDTSTGELFF. The CDR3 region has the DNA TGTGCCAGCTCCGACACTAGCACCGGGGAGCTGTTTTTT.

This sequence joins TRBV5-1 and TRBJ1-2; TRBD1 matches 12 bases. With V trimmed by 4 bases and J by 4 bases, 2 bases remained unmatched. Germline assignment: CDR1 SGHRS and CDR2 YFSETQ. The CDR3 length is 14 residues. CDR3 amino acids: CASSGTGGGYGYTF. CDR3 in DNA: TGCGCCAGCAGCGGGACAGGGGGCGGCTATGGCTACACCTTC.

The rearrangement uses TRBV14 and TRBJ1-1; D possibly corresponds to TRBD1 (5 bases). Trimming stripped 2 bases from V and 3 bases from J, with 10 bases between. The CDR3 sequence is 14 residues long. Looked up from germline, CDR1 is SGHDN and CDR2 is FVKESK. The CDR3 DNA sequence: TGTGCCAGCAGCCAATTCCAGGGCCACACTGAAGCTTTCTTT. It encodes CASSQFQGHTEAFF.

J is TRBJ1-1 and V is TRBV27, with TRBD1 identical over 7 bases. This CDR3 is built from 15 residues. With 5 bases clipped from V and 1 base from J, the junction kept 7 bases outside the gene matches. Germline CDR1 is MNHEY and CDR2 is SMNVEV (reference sequence). The CDR3 loop is CASSPPDRPNTEAFF. The CDR3 region has the DNA TGTGCCAGCAGTCCACCGGACAGGCCGAACACTGAAGCTTTCTTT.

The rearrangement joins TRBV5-1 to TRBJ1-2; D is perhaps TRBD1 (5 bases). This CDR3 has 15 amino acids. Germline loops: CDR1 SGHRS, CDR2 YFSETQ. V dropped 0 bases and J dropped 2 bases, with 11 bases sitting between them. The CDR3 DNA sequence: TGCGCCAGCAGCTTGGTGGGGGAGGGAAACTATGGCTACACCTTC. This translates into CASSLVGEGNYGYTF.

There are a few counts of this clone. This chain connects TRBV10-1 to TRBJ1-5, with D possibly being TRBD1 (6 bases). Trimming took 5 bases from V and 4 from J, leaving 12 bases between them. The length of the CDR3 is 14 residues. Germline CDR1 WNHNN, CDR2 SYGVQD (reference sequence). DNA of the CDR3: TGCGCCAGCAGTTCGGGACACCTTAATCAGCCCCAGCATTTT. Protein: CASSSGHLNQPQHF.

The J gene is TRBJ2-7, the V gene TRBV5-6, with TRBD2 matching 12 bases. Germline V lookup: CDR1 SGHDT, CDR2 YYEEEE. This CDR3 contains 15 residues. The V segment lost 3 bases and the J segment 2 bases; nucleotides outside the gene matches: 3. Here the CDR3 DNA reads TGTGCCAGCAGCTATGGACTAGCGGGGACCTACGAGCAGTACTTC. Its protein product is CASSYGLAGTYEQYF.

CDR3: CASKAETSSYEQYF. CDR3 coding DNA: TGTGCCAGCAAAGCGGAGACTAGCAGCTACGAGCAGTACTTC. The chain combines TRBV6-1 with TRBJ2-7; 7 nucleotides align to TRBD2. This CDR3 is 14 amino acids long. V dropped 7 bases and J dropped 3; count of bases not matched to a gene: 9. CDR1 and CDR2 (germline): MNHNS, SASEGT.

This clone has just one count. This chain uses TRBV27 with TRBJ2-5, with D perhaps matching TRBD1 (6 bases). The germline V and J ends were trimmed by 6 bases and 1 base, with 9 bases remaining between them. Germline CDR1 is MNHEY and CDR2 is SMNVEV (reference sequence). This CDR3 is built from 13 residues. The CDR3 nucleotides are TGTGCCAGCAGATTACAGGGCCAAGAGACCCAGTACTTC. Amino acids: CASRLQGQETQYF.

The chain links TRBV10-3 to TRBJ1-1; D call uncertain. Germline V gene lookup returns CDR1 ENHRY and CDR2 SYGVKD. The CDR3 runs 12 residues. Trimming cost V 0 bases and J 7 bases, with 6 bases left between them. The CDR3 nucleotides read TGTGCCATCAGTGAGTCTCGACATGAAGCTTTCTTT. It codes for CAISESRHEAFF.

The rearrangement joins TRBV7-9 to TRBJ2-3; TRBD2 aligns across 11 bases. The CDR3 is made up of 16 amino acids. CDR1 and CDR2 from the germline V gene are SEHNR and FQNEAQ (reference sequence). V dropped 4 bases and J dropped 3; count of bases not matched to a gene: 6. DNA of the CDR3: TGTGCCAGCAGCTATGGGACTAGCGGTAGTACAGATACGCAGTATTTT. Its translation: CASSYGTSGSTDTQYF. Full variable domain (remainder filled in from reference TRBV7-9 and TRBJ2-3): DTGVSQNPRHKITKRGQNVTFRCDPISEHNRLYWYRQTLGQGPEFLTYFQNEAQLEKSRLLSDRFSAERPKGSFSTLEIQRTEQGDSAMYLCASSYGTSGSTDTQYFGPGTRLTVL.

The rearrangement uses TRBV21-1 and TRBJ2-3; the D call of TRBD1 is as the table states it, not checked on the DNA. TRBV21-1 is noted as a pseudogene. The CDR3 contains 14 residues. The CDR3 DNA follows: TGTGCCAGCAGAAAGGGGAAATCCACAGATACGCAGTATTTT. Translated, it gives CASRKGKSTDTQYF.

This clone occurred a few times. The chain links TRBV5-6 to TRBJ2-2, with a weak D call TRBD2 (5 bases). Germline V gene lookup returns CDR1 SGHDT and CDR2 YYEEEE. The ends were cut back, 4 bases at V and 4 bases at J, with 17 bases in the middle. The length of the CDR3 is 16 residues. CDR3 sequence (DNA): TGTGCCAGCAGCCGTCCTTTCGGGGTGTCCACCGGGGAGCTGTTTTTT. Amino acid sequence: CASSRPFGVSTGELFF.

This clone was recorded a few times. The J gene is TRBJ2-3, the V gene TRBV28; 15 bases match TRBD2. The junction had 14 bases not matched to a gene; V was cut back by 6 bases and J by 1 base. Germline V lookup: CDR1 MDHEN, CDR2 SYDVKM. The CDR3 extends over 20 amino acids. CDR3 sequence: CASRTRTSGRADRRTDTQYF. The CDR3 DNA sequence: TGTGCCAGCAGGACCCGGACTAGCGGGAGGGCCGATCGGCGCACAGATACGCAGTATTTT. Variable domain in full (rest from reference TRBV28 and TRBJ2-3): DVKVTQSSRYLVKRTGEKVFLECVQDMDHENMFWYRQDPGLGLRLIYFSYDVKMKEKGDIPEGYSVSREKKERFSLILESASTNQTSMYLCASRTRTSGRADRRTDTQYFGPGTRLTVL.

This clone was seen a handful of times. The chain carries TRBV19 and TRBJ1-5, with 7 bases identical to TRBD1. Germline CDR1 is LNHDA and CDR2 is SQIVND (reference sequence). CDR3 size: 17 residues. With 0 bases clipped from V and 5 bases from J, the junction kept 10 bases outside the gene matches. Written as DNA, the CDR3 is TGTGCCAGTAGTATAGATCATACGTGGGACAGTGATCAGCCCCAGCATTTT. Protein: CASSIDHTWDSDQPQHF.

In DNA, the CDR3 is TGTGCCAGCAAACCCTCTTCAGTGGGGTTCTCTAGCGGGAGAGAGACCCAGTACTTC. Amino acids: CASKPSSVGFSSGRETQYF. The chain carries TRBV7-8 and TRBJ2-5, with 10 positions matching TRBD2. This CDR3 comprises 19 residues. Germline V lookup: CDR1 SGHVS, CDR2 FQNEAQ. After removal of 7 bases from V and 4 bases from J, the junction contained 21 bases not matched to a gene.

The chain has TRBV2 and TRBJ2-2, with 7 positions matching TRBD1. The CDR3 is 14 amino acids. CDR1 SNHLY and CDR2 FYNNEI come from the germline V gene. V lost 7 bases, J lost 4 bases, and 6 bases stayed unmatched. The CDR3 region has the DNA TGTGCCAGCATAGACAGGGCGGCCACCGGGGAGCTGTTTTTT. Encoded protein: CASIDRAATGELFF.

The count of this clone is one. The chain joins TRBV5-1 to TRBJ2-7; possible D gene TRBD1, 6 bases. Germline V CDR1 and CDR2: SGHRS, YFSETQ. The length of the CDR3 is 13 residues. V was shortened by 1 base and J by 6 bases, with 11 bases between the two germline ends. CDR3 sequence: CASSLTGYSEQYF. CDR3 DNA: TGCGCCAGCAGCTTGACAGGGTACTCCGAGCAGTACTTC. Using reference TRBV5-1 and TRBJ2-7 for the parts outside the CDR3, the full variable domain is KAGVTQTPRYLIKTRGQQVTLSCSPISGHRSVSWYQQTPGQGLQFLFEYFSETQRNKGNFPGRFSGRQFSNSRSEMNVSTLELGDSALYLCASSLTGYSEQYFGPGTRLTVT.

This clone was seen more than once but under ten times. V and J are TRBV25-1 and TRBJ2-7; 10 bases are shared with TRBD2. Germline CDR1 reads MGHDK; CDR2 reads SYGVNS. With V trimmed by 6 bases and J by 2 bases, 7 bases remained unmatched. The CDR3 loop spans 15 amino acids. In DNA, the CDR3 is TGTGCCAGCAGGGCCAGGACTAGCGGACCCTACGAGCAGTACTTC. Protein: CASRARTSGPYEQYF.

The V gene is TRBV5-1, the J gene TRBJ2-1; no clear D gene. The germline V and J ends were trimmed by 4 bases and 8 bases, with 10 bases remaining between them. The length of the CDR3 is 12 residues. Germline V lookup: CDR1 SGHRS, CDR2 YFSETQ. The CDR3 DNA is TGCGCCAGCAGCCTTAATTTGTATGAGCAGTTCTTC. Protein: CASSLNLYEQFF.

V usage is TRBV27 and J usage is TRBJ2-7; TRBD2 matches at 7 bases. J lost 9 bases, V lost 6 bases, and 14 bases had no gene match. The CDR3 totals 14 residues. From germline, CDR1 is MNHEY and CDR2 SMNVEV (reference sequence). The CDR3 loop is CASRQPAGSVGQYF. The CDR3 DNA sequence: TGTGCCAGCAGACAGCCAGCGGGATCCGTTGGGCAGTACTTC.

This clone was picked up one time. The chain couples TRBV6-1 to TRBJ2-1; 7 bases align to TRBD2. Germline CDR1 and CDR2: MNHNS and SASEGT. The junction had 1 base not matched to a gene; V was cut back by 8 bases and J by 0 bases. The CDR3 runs 13 residues. CDR3 protein: CASGGVSYNEQFF. The CDR3 nucleotides read TGTGCCAGCGGGGGGGTCTCCTACAATGAGCAGTTCTTC.

The CDR3 reads CASSLSGVAQPQHF. DNA for the CDR3: TGTGCCAGCAGTTTATCAGGGGTCGCTCAGCCCCAGCATTTT. The chain links TRBV28 to TRBJ1-5; tentatively, D is TRBD1 (6 bases). Looked up from germline, CDR1 is MDHEN and CDR2 is SYDVKM. The CDR3 is 14 residues long. Trimming took off 1 base at V and 6 bases at J, with 10 bases between the two ends.

The chain combines TRBV7-9 with TRBJ2-2; 9 nucleotides line up with TRBD2. The CDR3 extends over 15 amino acids. V lost 8 bases to trimming and J lost 5 bases; unmatched junction nucleotides: 9. CDR1 is SEHNR, CDR2 FQNEAQ, per germline (reference sequence). For the CDR3, the DNA is TGTGCCAGCGGGTCGGAAGCGGGAGGAACCGGGGAGCTGTTTTTT. Protein sequence: CASGSEAGGTGELFF.

The chain is built from TRBV7-2 and TRBJ2-7; TRBD2 matches 12 bases. Trimming removed 3 bases from V and 6 bases from J; junction bases left unmatched: 6. CDR1 is SGHTA and CDR2 is FQGNSA in the germline V gene. This CDR3 is 15 amino acids long. CDR3: CASSFLAGGGLEQYF. The CDR3 DNA reads as TGTGCCAGCAGCTTTCTAGCGGGAGGGGGCCTCGAGCAGTACTTC.